One and the same sample provided the 6 T cell receptor beta chains below, sequenced in a study of PD-1 blockade in classical Hodgkin lymphoma. This table comes from immunoSEQ multiplex PCR, and its TCRdb copy is limited to in-frame clones, with some not included. In the table there are 100,000 to 120,000 clones, approximately 90% of which are singletons. Time point described: cycle 4 day 1 (C4D1), after less than seven weeks of nivolumab. The patients all showed relapse after autologous stem cell transplantation, while their brentuximab vedotin exposure varied. Sample: peripheral blood mononuclear cells (PBMCs), taken before the fourth cycle of nivolumab. These receptors all come from a human donor with classical Hodgkin lymphoma.

This clone was counted a single time. The chain links TRBV7-6 to TRBJ2-3; 10 nucleotides line up with TRBD2. This CDR3 contains 16 residues. Trimming cost V 1 base and J 3 bases; bases outside gene matches: 4. From germline, CDR1 is SGHVS and CDR2 FNYEAQ. This CDR3 reads CASSLGASGSTDTQYF. For the CDR3, the DNA is TGTGCCAGCAGCTTAGGGGCTAGCGGGAGTACAGATACGCAGTATTTT. The full variable domain, its missing parts supplied by reference TRBV7-6 and TRBJ2-3, is GAGVSQSPRYKVTKRGQDVALRCDPISGHVSLYWYRQALGQGPEFLTYFNYEAQQDKSGLPNDRFSAERPEGSISTLTIQRTEQRDSAMYRCASSLGASGSTDTQYFGPGTRLTVL.

This chain connects TRBV5-6 to TRBJ2-7, with TRBD2 as a possible D gene (5 bases). Trimming took 4 bases from V and 2 from J, leaving 13 bases between them. The CDR3 runs to 14 residues. The germline CDR1 and CDR2 sequences are SGHDT and YYEEEE. CDR3: CASSEGVPAYEQYF. The CDR3 DNA reads TGTGCCAGCAGCGAGGGAGTTCCCGCCTACGAGCAGTACTTC.

The chain's CDR3 is CASSDLGQPQHF. The CDR3 DNA follows: TGTGCCAGCAGTGATCTTGGACAGCCCCAGCATTTT. The chain employs TRBV2 and TRBJ1-5; D gene uncertain. Trimming cost V 3 bases and J 7 bases, with 7 bases left between them. The CDR3 loop spans 12 amino acids. Per germline, CDR1 SNHLY and CDR2 FYNNEI. The complete variable domain, with remaining parts taken from reference TRBV2 and TRBJ1-5, reads EPEVTQTPSHQVTQMGQEVILRCVPISNHLYFYWYRQILGQKVEFLVSFYNNEISEKSEIFDDQFSVERPDGSNFTLKIRSTKLEDSAMYFCASSDLGQPQHFGDGTRLSIL.

The J gene is TRBJ2-2, the V gene TRBV12-5; 8 nucleotides agree with TRBD2. The V segment lost 6 bases and the J segment 6 bases; nucleotides outside the gene matches: 9. Germline V gives CDR1 LGHNT, CDR2 FRNRAP. The CDR3 runs 15 residues. The CDR3 coding sequence is TGTGCTAGTGGCCCAGGACTAGCCGGGGCCGGGGAGCTGTTTTTT. Protein sequence: CASGPGLAGAGELFF. The whole variable domain, filled in from reference TRBV12-5 and TRBJ2-2, reads DARVTQTPRHKVTEMGQEVTMRCQPILGHNTVFWYRQTMMQGLELLAYFRNRAPLDDSGMPKDRFSAEMPDATLATLKIQPSEPRDSAVYFCASGPGLAGAGELFFGEGSRLTVL.

CDR3 DNA sequence: TGTGCCAGCAAGTACAGGGAAAGCAATCAGCCCCAGCATTTT. Protein product: CASKYRESNQPQHF. The V call is TRBV2, the J call TRBJ1-5; D is possibly TRBD1 (6 bases). V lost 7 bases to trimming and J lost 1 base, with 11 bases between them. The CDR3 runs 14 residues. Germline V gene sequence: CDR1 SNHLY, CDR2 FYNNEI. Complete variable domain (other parts from reference TRBV2 and TRBJ1-5): EPEVTQTPSHQVTQMGQEVILRCVPISNHLYFYWYRQILGQKVEFLVSFYNNEISEKSEIFDDQFSVERPDGSNFTLKIRSTKLEDSAMYFCASKYRESNQPQHFGDGTRLSIL.

The chain joins TRBV6-4 to TRBJ2-1, with 12 bases lining up with TRBD2. The V segment lost 3 bases and the J segment 4 bases; nucleotides outside the gene matches: 10. The CDR3 runs to 18 residues. Germline V CDR1 and CDR2: MRHNA, SNTAGT. CDR3 region: CASSEASGRALCYNEQFF. CDR3 DNA: TGTGCCAGCAGTGAGGCTAGCGGGAGGGCCCTCTGTTACAATGAGCAGTTCTTC.